Given below is one TCR beta chain in context. What it binds is not known. From germline, CDR1 is MNHNS and CDR2 SASEGT. Trimming took off 6 bases at V and 1 base at J, with 7 bases between the two ends. This CDR3 is built from 12 residues. Primers for the PCR totalled 60 Vbeta and 13 Jbeta. Produced via immunoSEQ multiplex PCR; TCRdb's table is partial and in-frame only. Recorded for this sample: 60,000 or so clones. This record comes from a study of cytomegalovirus exposure and HLA in healthy donors. The study, taken as a whole, reports: Accurate prediction of most subjects' HLA-A and HLA-B alleles from TCR beta sequences was reported. Across donors, sequencing depth was assumed by presence/absence analyses to be roughly uniform. V- and J-gene trimming in TCR beta was tied to a missense DCLRE1C variant by an analysis performed later. Across HLA loci, a later analysis found differing TCR association rates, with DRB1 most and HLA-C fewest.

This clonotype was sampled from a woman aged 18-29 years in good health and CMV-seronegative. Source material: PBMCs. V gene TRBV6-1 combines with J gene TRBJ2-7, with a possible D match to TRBD2 (5 bases). CDR3 sequence (DNA): TGTGCCAGCAGGAGGGATTCCTACGAGCAGTACTTC. Its translation is CASRRDSYEQYF.